The next 30 T cell receptor beta chains were all read from a single sample in a study of tumor-infiltrating lymphocytes in localized non-small cell lung cancer (dated by TCRdb to the early 2020s). Library method: the immunoSEQ multiplex PCR assay. In TCRdb, the immuneACCESS table is reduced to in-frame sequences with V and J assigned. These tables do not hold every clone; where another copy was compared, an unresolved V gene accounts for under half, and the others remain unexplained. This sample lists over 11,000 clones; 80% to 90% were detected once. Together, the top ten hold over 15% of the sample. Sequencing used lung tumor tissue. All receptors derive from a human donor with non-small cell lung cancer.

By share, this clone counts as medium-sized. The rearrangement joins TRBV19 to TRBJ1-6; D unclear. The V gene's germline CDR1 is LNHDA and CDR2 SQIVND (reference sequence). CDR3 length: 13 amino acids. Trimming removed 2 bases at V and 7 bases at J, with 6 bases between. In DNA, the CDR3 is TGTGCCAGTAGTATAATGGGGAATTCACCCCTCCACTTT. Translation gives CASSIMGNSPLHF.

The V and J genes are TRBV7-2 and TRBJ2-2; no clear D. The length of the CDR3 is 13 residues. The germline V gene has CDR1 SGHTA and CDR2 FQGNSA. Trimming left V 5 bases short and J 4 bases short, with 8 bases between. The CDR3 bases are TGTGCCAGCAGCCCCAATCCCACCGGGGAGCTGTTTTTT. Translated: CASSPNPTGELFF. Looking up the rest from reference TRBV7-2 and TRBJ2-2 gives the full variable domain: GAGVSQSPSNKVTEKGKDVELRCDPISGHTALYWYRQSLGQGLEFLIYFQGNSAPDKSGLPSDRFSAERTGGSVSTLTIQRTQQEDSAVYLCASSPNPTGELFFGEGSRLTVL.

The chain links TRBV6-5 to TRBJ1-6; the D is unclear. From germline, CDR1 is MNHEY and CDR2 SVGAGI. The V end was cut by 5 bases, the J end by 10 bases, with 18 bases between. The CDR3 sequence is 15 residues long. This CDR3 is CASSPQRGLGSPLHF. In DNA form, the CDR3 reads TGTGCCAGCAGTCCCCAACGGGGTCTAGGGTCACCCCTCCACTTT.

The chain is built from TRBV7-2 and TRBJ1-5, with 7 bases aligning to TRBD1. CDR1 is SGHTA and CDR2 is FQGNSA in the germline V gene. V lost 5 bases to trimming and J lost 7 bases; unmatched junction nucleotides: 8. CDR3 length equals 14 residues. The CDR3 loop is CASSPRTGEQPQHF. In nucleotides, the CDR3 is TGTGCCAGCAGCCCCCGGACAGGAGAACAGCCCCAGCATTTT.

This clone showed up just a few times. The V gene is TRBV11-2, the J gene TRBJ1-4, with TRBD1 as a possible D gene (6 bases). V was trimmed by 1 base and J by 5 bases, leaving 11 bases between them. The CDR3 totals 15 residues. CDR1 is SGHAT and CDR2 is FQNNGV in the germline V gene. CDR3: CASSLGAGANEKLFF. The CDR3 DNA follows: TGTGCCAGCAGCTTAGGAGCAGGGGCGAATGAAAAACTGTTTTTT.

The chain's CDR3 is CATSGQANEKLFF. The CDR3 DNA reads TGTGCCACTTCGGGACAGGCAAATGAAAAACTGTTTTTT. The J gene is TRBJ1-4, the V gene TRBV6-5; TRBD1 matches at 8 bases. V lost 10 bases and J lost 5; bases outside the gene matches: 6. The CDR3 consists of 13 residues. The germline V gene encodes CDR1 MNHEY and CDR2 SVGAGI.

This clone appeared a few times. This rearrangement joins TRBV5-4 to TRBJ2-7, with a tentative D call TRBD1 (6 bases). CDR1 is SGHNT, CDR2 YYREEE, per germline (reference sequence). Trimming pared 5 bases from V and 2 bases from J, leaving 8 bases between. This CDR3 comprises 12 residues. The DNA for the CDR3 is TGTGCCAGCAGTCGGGACACCTACGAGCAGTACTTC. It translates to CASSRDTYEQYF.

V and J are TRBV2 and TRBJ1-1; D possibly corresponds to TRBD1 (6 bases). The CDR3 runs 13 residues. The V end was cut by 7 bases, the J end by 1 base, with 10 bases between. Germline loops: CDR1 SNHLY, CDR2 FYNNEI. The CDR3 DNA reads as TGTGCCAGCACCGAGGGGGAGAACACTGAAGCTTTCTTT. Translated, it gives CASTEGENTEAFF.

The genes are TRBV7-3 and TRBJ2-2; D call uncertain. V was clipped by 3 bases and J by 8 bases, with 10 bases between them. CDR1 and CDR2 (germline): SGHTA, FQGTGA. This CDR3 comprises 13 residues. CDR3 coding DNA: TGTGCCAGCAGCTTGATCCCCGGTGGGGAGCTGTTTTTT. Residues: CASSLIPGGELFF.

The J gene is TRBJ1-1, the V gene TRBV20-1, with a weak D call TRBD1 (6 bases). The CDR3 spans 11 residues. Germline V gene sequence: CDR1 DFQATT, CDR2 SNEGSKA (reference sequence). The germline V and J ends were trimmed by 7 bases and 6 bases, with 12 bases remaining between them. CDR3 protein: CSGAEGAEAFF. The CDR3 DNA reads as TGCAGTGGAGCGGAGGGGGCTGAAGCTTTCTTT.

CDR3 protein: CASSIRLLVMQGYTF. The DNA for the CDR3 is TGTGCCAGTAGTATCCGATTACTCGTAATGCAAGGCTACACCTTC. The chain is built from TRBV19 and TRBJ1-2; D unclear. This CDR3 has 15 residues. Germline V CDR1 and CDR2: LNHDA, SQIVND (reference sequence). V was cut by 3 bases and J by 8 bases, with 19 bases left in between.

The chain employs TRBV2 and TRBJ2-1, with a tentative D call TRBD2 (6 bases). Trimming pared 2 bases from V and 7 bases from J, leaving 15 bases between. This CDR3 region has 15 residues. Germline V gene data show CDR1 as SNHLY and CDR2 as FYNNEI. The CDR3 here is CASSENWLARNEQFF. CDR3 DNA: TGTGCCAGCAGTGAAAACTGGCTAGCGCGGAATGAGCAGTTCTTC.

CDR3 residues: CASSLASGSSTDTQYF. The CDR3 DNA reads as TGTGCCAGCAGTTTGGCTAGCGGGAGTAGCACAGATACGCAGTATTTT. The genes are TRBV6-5 and TRBJ2-3, with 10 bases fitting TRBD2. After removal of 4 bases from V and 0 bases from J, the junction contained 4 bases not matched to a gene. Per germline, CDR1 MNHEY and CDR2 SVGAGI. The CDR3 spans 16 residues.

The gene calls are TRBV7-9 and TRBJ2-1, with D unclear. Germline V gene lookup returns CDR1 SEHNR and CDR2 FQNEAQ (reference sequence). The V gene lost 2 bases and the J gene lost 7 bases, with 9 bases spanning the gap. The CDR3 length is 13 residues. CDR3 sequence: CASSLSLPNEQFF. Here the CDR3 DNA reads TGTGCCAGCAGCTTATCACTCCCAAATGAGCAGTTCTTC.

The chain combines TRBV5-7 with TRBJ2-2; 7 nucleotides agree with TRBD2. TRBV5-7 is reported as an ORF; its role is uncertain. This CDR3 is built from 16 residues. V was clipped by 1 base and J by 3 bases; unmatched bases: 6. The CDR3 reads CASSLTPAGDTGELFF. DNA of the CDR3: TGTGCCAGCAGCTTGACCCCCGCGGGAGACACCGGGGAGCTGTTTTTT.

This clone is medium-sized within its sample. The V and J genes are TRBV25-1 and TRBJ2-7; either TRBD1 or TRBD2 may fit D (5 bases each). This CDR3 is built from 13 residues. V was pared by 8 bases and J by 4 bases, with 15 bases between. The V gene's germline CDR1 is MGHDK and CDR2 SYGVNS. The CDR3 DNA reads as TGTGCCAGCGAGGGGCTTTTTTTTTACGAGCAGTACTTC. It codes for CASEGLFFYEQYF.

Only one count was recorded for this clone. The chain is built from TRBV18 and TRBJ1-1; 8 bases match TRBD1. Germline V gene sequence: CDR1 KGHSH, CDR2 LQKENI. Trimming at V came to 0 bases and at J to 3 bases, leaving 3 bases not matched to a gene. This CDR3 is built from 15 residues. CDR3 coding DNA: TGTGCCAGCTCACCACCGAACAGGGGGGACACTGAAGCTTTCTTT. Protein product: CASSPPNRGDTEAFF.

V and J are TRBV11-2 and TRBJ1-1, with 7 bases aligning to TRBD1. The CDR3 contains 15 residues. Germline CDR1 SGHAT, CDR2 FQNNGV. The J segment lost 1 base and the V segment lost 5 bases, leaving 7 bases of the junction unmatched. In nucleotides, the CDR3 is TGTGCCAGCAGCCCTACCGGGACAGCGAACACTGAAGCTTTCTTT. It codes for CASSPTGTANTEAFF.

By sample fraction, this clone is medium-sized (0.01 to 0.1%). The gene calls are TRBV7-8 and TRBJ1-2; no clear D. This CDR3 comprises 15 residues. Trimming removed 6 bases at V and 6 bases at J, with 20 bases between. Germline loops: CDR1 SGHVS, CDR2 FQNEAQ. The CDR3 DNA reads TGTGCCAGCAGTCGGAGCCGGGGATCCCCGGATGGCTACACCTTC. Amino acids: CASSRSRGSPDGYTF.

J is TRBJ2-7 and V is TRBV28; D unresolved. V was shortened by 3 bases and J by 6 bases, with 9 bases between the two germline ends. This CDR3 comprises 12 residues. Germline V gene lookup returns CDR1 MDHEN and CDR2 SYDVKM. The CDR3 DNA reads TGTGCCAGCAGTTTCGGAATGAGCGAGCAGTACTTC. It specifies CASSFGMSEQYF.

The chain is built from TRBV7-9 and TRBJ2-3; 8 bases match TRBD1. V gave up 4 bases and J gave up 2 bases; unmatched junction bases: 5. The CDR3 length is 15 residues. Per germline, CDR1 SEHNR and CDR2 FQNEAQ (reference sequence). This chain's CDR3 is CASSSRQGHTDTQYF. In DNA, the CDR3 is TGTGCCAGCAGCTCTAGACAGGGGCACACAGATACGCAGTATTTT. The variable domain in full, completed from reference TRBV7-9 and TRBJ2-3, reads DTGVSQNPRHKITKRGQNVTFRCDPISEHNRLYWYRQTLGQGPEFLTYFQNEAQLEKSRLLSDRFSAERPKGSFSTLEIQRTEQGDSAMYLCASSSRQGHTDTQYFGPGTRLTVL.

On this clone itself: Other DNA variants within this sample encode the same CDR3. The V and J genes are TRBV7-9 and TRBJ1-1; 7 bases fit TRBD1. The germline V gene has CDR1 SEHNR and CDR2 FQNEAQ (reference sequence). The ends lost 5 bases at V and 4 bases at J; junction bases unmatched: 4. This CDR3 is built from 13 residues. This CDR3 is CASSRQGGTEAFF. The CDR3 nucleotides are TGTGCCAGCAGCCGACAGGGAGGCACTGAAGCTTTCTTT.

DNA of the CDR3: TGTGCCAGCTCCCCGGAGGCAGGGGTGCGCGGCTACACCTTC. Protein sequence: CASSPEAGVRGYTF. The chain has TRBV18 and TRBJ1-2; D perhaps matches TRBD1 (6 bases). CDR3 length equals 14 residues. Trimming cost V 6 bases and J 8 bases, with 19 bases left between them. Germline CDR1 KGHSH, CDR2 LQKENI. Complete variable domain (other parts from reference TRBV18 and TRBJ1-2): NAGVMQNPRHLVRRRGQEARLRCSPMKGHSHVYWYRQLPEEGLKFMVYLQKENIIDESGMPKERFSAEFPKEGPSILRIQQVVRGDSAAYFCASSPEAGVRGYTFGSGTRLTVV.

The chain recombines TRBV5-6 with TRBJ2-1; 8 positions agree with TRBD2. Germline trimming cut 2 bases from V and 7 bases from J; bases unmatched to any gene: 8. CDR1 is SGHDT, CDR2 YYEEEE, per germline. The CDR3 totals 15 residues. The CDR3 reads CASSFYGTRMNEQFF. The CDR3 DNA sequence: TGTGCCAGCAGCTTTTACGGGACTAGGATGAATGAGCAGTTCTTC.

The table lists this clone with a few counts. The chain carries TRBV11-2 and TRBJ2-7; possible D gene TRBD2, 6 bases. CDR3 length: 13 amino acids. V lost 5 bases and J lost 3, with 11 bases in between. Per the germline V gene, CDR1 is SGHAT and CDR2 is FQNNGV. CDR3 coding DNA: TGTGCCAGCAGCATTAGCGGCCTCTACGAGCAGTACTTC. Its protein product is CASSISGLYEQYF.

The chain is built from TRBV7-9 and TRBJ1-2, with 7 positions matching TRBD1. J gave up 4 bases and V 5 bases, and 7 bases lay outside the gene matches. Looked up from germline, CDR1 is SEHNR and CDR2 is FQNEAQ (reference sequence). This CDR3 has 14 residues. CDR3 coding DNA: TGTGCCAGCAGCCCCCAACAGGGGATCTATGGCTACACCTTC. Protein: CASSPQQGIYGYTF.

J is TRBJ1-3 and V is TRBV5-1; D is perhaps TRBD1 (5 bases). Germline V lookup: CDR1 SGHRS, CDR2 YFSETQ. The CDR3 totals 13 residues. V was shortened by 0 bases and J by 8 bases, with 9 bases between the two germline ends. The CDR3 coding sequence is TGCGCCAGCAGCTTGGAGGGGCGAGACACCATATATTTT. It is translated as CASSLEGRDTIYF.

The chain uses TRBV27 and TRBJ2-7, with 8 bases matching TRBD1. The CDR3 consists of 12 residues. Germline values: CDR1 MNHEY, CDR2 SMNVEV (reference sequence). The V segment lost 8 bases and the J segment 6 bases; nucleotides outside the gene matches: 6. CDR3 region: CASGTTGAEQYF. CDR3 nucleotide sequence: TGTGCCAGCGGAACGACAGGGGCCGAGCAGTACTTC.

The CDR3 DNA follows: TGTGCCAGCAGCTCAACAGGGAGCTCTGAAGCTTTCTTT. This encodes CASSSTGSSEAFF. The chain recombines TRBV7-3 with TRBJ1-1, with D possibly being TRBD1 (6 bases). This CDR3 is 13 amino acids long. Trimming cost V 4 bases and J 6 bases, with 12 bases left between them. The germline V gene has CDR1 SGHTA and CDR2 FQGTGA.

The chain employs TRBV10-3 and TRBJ2-7; 12 bases fit TRBD2. The V gene's germline CDR1 is ENHRY and CDR2 SYGVKD. J was trimmed by 2 bases and V by 5 bases; bases with no gene match: 7. The CDR3 is made up of 16 amino acids. CDR3 nucleotide sequence: TGTGCCATCAGTCGACTAGCGGGAGAACGCGCCTACGAGCAGTACTTC. Its translation: CAISRLAGERAYEQYF.